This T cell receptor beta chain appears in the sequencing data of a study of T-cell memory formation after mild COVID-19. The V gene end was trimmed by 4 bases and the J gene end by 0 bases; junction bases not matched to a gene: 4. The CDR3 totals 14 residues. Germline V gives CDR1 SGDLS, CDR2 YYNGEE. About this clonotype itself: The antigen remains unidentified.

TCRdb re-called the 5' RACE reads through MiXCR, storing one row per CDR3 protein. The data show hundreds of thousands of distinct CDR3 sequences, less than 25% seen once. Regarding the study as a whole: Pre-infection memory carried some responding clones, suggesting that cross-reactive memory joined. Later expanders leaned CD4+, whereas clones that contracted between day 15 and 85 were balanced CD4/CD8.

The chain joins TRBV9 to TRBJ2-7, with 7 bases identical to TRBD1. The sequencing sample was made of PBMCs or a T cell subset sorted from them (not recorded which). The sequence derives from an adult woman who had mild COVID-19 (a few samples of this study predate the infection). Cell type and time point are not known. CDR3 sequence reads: CASSPWDSSYEQYF. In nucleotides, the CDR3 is TGTGCCAGCAGCCCATGGGACAGCTCCTACGAGCAGTACTTC.